The 8 T cell receptor beta chains below come from one sample, sequenced in a study of blood T cell repertoires in COVID-19. Sequencing used immunoSEQ multiplex PCR; TCRdb keeps in-frame clones, though not all of them. The sample carries more than 150,000 clones, roughly 80% recorded once. Sequenced material: peripheral blood. Receptors were obtained from a human donor in a cohort sampled during active COVID-19.

In the case of this clone: One junction end does not reproduce the germline sequence, and a read error may be involved. The chain combines TRBV5-1 with TRBJ1-2; TRBD1 aligns across 9 bases. Germline V gene data show CDR1 as SGHRS and CDR2 as YFSETQ. The CDR3 length is 12 residues. Here the CDR3 DNA reads TGCGCCAGCAGCGGGGACAGGGAAGATATTGATTTC. Translated: CASSGDREDIDF.

The chain employs TRBV19 and TRBJ1-2, with 9 bases lining up with TRBD1. CDR3 length: 15 amino acids. Germline assignment: CDR1 LNHDA and CDR2 SQIVND (reference sequence). The trim removed 5 bases at V and 5 bases at J, leaving 9 bases unmatched. CDR3 in amino acids: CASSPGTGSGYGYTF. CDR3 nucleotides: TGTGCCAGTAGTCCCGGGACAGGGTCGGGGTATGGCTACACCTTC.

V gene TRBV18 combines with J gene TRBJ2-3; TRBD2 might be the D (6 bases). There are 18 residues in the CDR3. The V and J ends lost 4 bases and 0 bases respectively, with 20 bases between them. Germline CDR1 reads KGHSH; CDR2 reads LQKENI. CDR3 nucleotide sequence: TGTGCCAGCTCACACTCCACCCACTGGCGGGGAAGCACAGATACGCAGTATTTT. It specifies CASSHSTHWRGSTDTQYF.

The rearrangement links TRBV5-1 to TRBJ2-1, with 8 bases identical to TRBD1. There are 12 residues in the CDR3. The V segment lost 5 bases and the J segment 8 bases; nucleotides outside the gene matches: 3. Germline-derived CDR1 and CDR2 are SGHRS and YFSETQ. This chain's CDR3 is CASRDRGDEQFF. DNA for the CDR3: TGCGCCAGCAGAGACAGGGGAGATGAGCAGTTCTTC.

The rearrangement uses TRBV18 and TRBJ2-7, with 9 bases that match TRBD1. V gave up 3 bases and J gave up 3 bases; unmatched junction bases: 3. CDR1 KGHSH and CDR2 LQKENI come from the germline V gene. CDR3 size: 14 residues. Written as DNA, the CDR3 is TGTGCCAGCTCACCCACGACAGGGGGCTACGAGCAGTACTTC. It yields the protein CASSPTTGGYEQYF.

The V call is TRBV29-1, the J call TRBJ2-7; 7 positions agree with TRBD1. The CDR3 sequence is 13 residues long. CDR1 is SQVTM and CDR2 is ANQGSEA in the germline V gene. The junction had 5 bases not matched to a gene; V was cut back by 2 bases and J by 4 bases. CDR3 coding DNA: TGCAGCGTTGAACTGGACAGGACGTACGAGCAGTACTTC. It specifies CSVELDRTYEQYF.

V and J are TRBV30 and TRBJ2-5, with a possible D match to TRBD2 (5 bases). V was clipped by 8 bases and J by 4 bases, with 17 bases between them. The CDR3 has 13 amino acids. Germline assignment: CDR1 GTSNPN and CDR2 SVGIG (reference sequence). CDR3 sequence reads: CAGGPGIGETQYF. CDR3 in DNA: TGTGCCGGAGGACCTGGGATTGGAGAGACCCAGTACTTC.

The chain employs TRBV6-5 and TRBJ2-7, with 9 positions matching TRBD1. J was trimmed by 5 bases and V by 4 bases; bases with no gene match: 3. The CDR3 consists of 13 residues. Germline V gives CDR1 MNHEY, CDR2 SVGAGI. The chain's CDR3 is CASSWDRVNEQYF. The CDR3 region has the DNA TGTGCCAGCAGTTGGGACAGGGTCAACGAGCAGTACTTC.